The clone carrying this T cell receptor (beta chain) was seen repeatedly, ten times or more. The antigen is unknown. The germline V and J ends were trimmed by 5 bases and 0 bases, with 13 bases remaining between them. Germline CDR1 is MDHEN and CDR2 is SYDVKM. CDR3 size: 15 residues. The data derive from a study of regulatory T cells in long-lasting Graves disease. Study outcomes and limitations: Under persistent disease, TRBV28, TRBJ1-2 and TRBJ2-5 were used preferentially.

Library construction for TCR beta used iRepertoire HTBI primers and Arm-PCR of CDR3 regions. TCRdb ran MiXCR on the multiplex PCR reads and lists one entry per CDR3 protein. This table has 400,000 to 500,000 distinct CDR3 sequences, around 23% appearing once. Documented time point: persistent/refractory GD, antithyroid drugs over 5 years with positive TRAb. Generation of the TCR library employed RNA extracted from PBMCs. The source of this sequence is a female donor with Graves disease. V is TRBV28 and J is TRBJ1-1; D uncertain. The sample was peripheral blood mononuclear cells (PBMCs), taken when the disease was refractory, from a patient treated with antithyroid drugs. The CDR3 protein is CASSPWASMNTEAFF. The CDR3 DNA reads as TGTGCCAGCAGTCCATGGGCATCCATGAACACTGAAGCTTTCTTT.